This T cell receptor beta chain was recovered during a study of cytomegalovirus exposure and HLA in healthy donors. The study ran its PCR with 60 Vbeta and 13 Jbeta primers. This table comes from immunoSEQ multiplex PCR, and its TCRdb copy is limited to in-frame clones, with some not included. The sample lists around 120,000 clones; roughly 70% were seen once. Study results and limitations: Upon later analysis, HLA-associated TCR beta chains proved more clonally expanded than other, equally common chains.

The length of the CDR3 is 15 residues. Per germline, CDR1 SEHNR and CDR2 FQNEAQ (reference sequence). Notes on this clone: Its antigen is still unknown. A junction end diverges from the germline sequence, so it may reflect a read error.

Sequencing used PBMCs. This chain links TRBV7-9 with TRBJ1-1, with D possibly TRBD1 on 5 matching bases. This TCR derives from a woman aged 40 to 50 in good health and CMV-seronegative. This CDR3 is CSSSLGGGTGTEAFF. Here the CDR3 DNA reads TGTTCCAGCAGCTTAGGAGGAGGGACGGGGACTGAAGCTTTCTTT.